This TCR beta chain was captured in a study of PD-L1 blockade in urothelial cancer. About the research overall: Patients commenced atezolizumab at some point between 2014 and 2016, and it was given at 1,200 mg intravenously every 3 weeks.

Between the trimmed V and J ends, which lost 7 bases and 4 bases, there was a span of 24 bases. The germline V gene encodes CDR1 SGHNT and CDR2 YYREEE (reference sequence). This CDR3 is 17 amino acids long. What went into each PCR as a spike was synthetic TCR analog templates. TCRdb's copy holds only in-frame clones and misses some; the assay was immunoSEQ multiplex PCR. The sample has some 100,000 clones; 91% are singletons. The origin of this receptor is an elderly woman with urothelial cancer. The input for sequencing was PBMCs, taken around atezolizumab (anti-PD-L1) treatment. The chain uses TRBV5-4 and TRBJ1-5; the D is unclear. The CDR3 coding sequence is TGTGCCAGCCCCTCCCGGCGGCACGCGTACGAAAATCAGCCCCAGCATTTT. This codes for CASPSRRHAYENQPQHF.